This TCR beta chain was sequenced in a study of memory CD4+ T cells and cytomegalovirus serostatus. This CDR3 comprises 14 residues. Germline loops: CDR1 MGHRA, CDR2 YSYEKL. Single viable CD3+CD4+CD8-CD45RO+ cells were sorted as the memory CD4+ T cells. Serostatus was set by detecting CMV pp150, pp28, p38, p52 IgG. Assay: immunoSEQ multiplex PCR; the TCRdb copy retains only in-frame clones and omits some. This sample has about 40,000 clones, with 70% to 80% found just once. General study findings and limits: About 40% of the roughly 160 known CMV-associated TCRbeta sequences appeared in CD4+ memory. Median bootstrapped AUC for CMV status was approximately 0.96 originally, roughly 0.92 US-trained. Suggested: most of the CMV-linked TCR signature lies in CD4+ memory cells.

A few counts support this clone. Antigen specificity is unknown. At one end the junction does not follow the germline gene, possibly because of a read error. The chain employs TRBV4-1 and TRBJ1-5; 7 nucleotides agree with TRBD1. The TCR sequence derives from an adult in good health and CMV-seronegative. Sequenced input: memory CD4+ T cells from blood. CDR3 DNA sequence: TGCGCCAGCAGCCAAATAGGGGGCAACCAGCCCCAGCATTTT. Translating it yields CASSQIGGNQPQHF.